This TCR beta chain was captured by sequencing in a study of CXCR3-negative and CXCR3-positive naive CD8 T cells. General study results and limits: Both naive subsets had comparably high diversity; memory CD8+ cells much lower.

The sorting of each CD8+ T cell subset was done in triplicate, at about 300,000 cells each. CDR1 DFQATT and CDR2 SNEGSKA come from the germline V gene (reference sequence). CDR3 size: 15 residues. About this clonotype: Its antigen remains unidentified.

The libraries of TRB cDNA were constructed through 5' RACE using UMI labels. TCRdb re-called the 5' RACE reads; one entry per CDR3 protein, DNA not given. With tens of thousands of distinct CDR3 sequences in the sample, the ten largest clones hold about 1.4%. The rearrangement links TRBV20-1 to TRBJ2-7; the D call from TCRdb, TRBD1, cannot be confirmed without DNA. Sequencing input: naive CXCR3- CD8+ T cells from blood. Subset defined: CD45RO-CCR7+CD27+CD95- naive CD8+ T cells lacking CXCR3 (TNR3-). The source is a human donor in good health. Some clones in this sample may be carry-over from other donors' samples. The CDR3 reads CSARAKGQGGYEQYF.